The clone carrying this T cell receptor (beta chain) occurred a few times. V was shortened by 0 bases and J by 4 bases, with 6 bases between the two germline ends. The V gene's germline CDR1 is SGDLS and CDR2 YYNGEE. The CDR3 is 13 amino acids. The sample comes from a study of early T cells in non-severe SARS-CoV-2 infection. TCRdb reprocessed the 5' RACE reads via MiXCR and lists one record per CDR3 protein. The table has about 90,000 distinct CDR3 sequences, roughly 12% seen once; the top ten hold 3.5% to 5%. Sequenced here: whole blood, sampled at baseline. This chain uses TRBV9 with TRBJ2-3; D uncertain. The sequence was collected from an adult who was a healthcare worker with PCR-confirmed SARS-CoV-2 infection or an uninfected control (not recorded which). In DNA, the CDR3 is TGTGCCAGCAGCGTAGCTCTGCCAGATACGCAGTATTTT. It encodes CASSVALPDTQYF.